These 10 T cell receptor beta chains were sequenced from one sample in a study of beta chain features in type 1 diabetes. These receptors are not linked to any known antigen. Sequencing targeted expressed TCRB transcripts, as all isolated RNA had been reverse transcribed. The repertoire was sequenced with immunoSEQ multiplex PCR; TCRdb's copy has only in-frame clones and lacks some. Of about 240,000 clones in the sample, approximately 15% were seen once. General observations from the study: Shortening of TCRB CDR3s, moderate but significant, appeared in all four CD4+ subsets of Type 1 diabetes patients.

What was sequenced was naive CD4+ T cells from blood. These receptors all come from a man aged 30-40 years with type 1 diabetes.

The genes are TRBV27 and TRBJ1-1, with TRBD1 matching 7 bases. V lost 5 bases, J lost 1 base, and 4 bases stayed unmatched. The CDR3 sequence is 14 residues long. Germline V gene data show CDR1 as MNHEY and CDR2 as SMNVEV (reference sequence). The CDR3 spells CASSTRGENTEAFF. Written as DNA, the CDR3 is TGTGCCAGCAGTACCAGGGGGGAGAACACTGAAGCTTTCTTT.

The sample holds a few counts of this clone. CDR3 region: CASSFTGLETQYF. The DNA of the CDR3 is TGTGCCAGCAGTTTTACAGGGCTCGAGACCCAGTACTTC. V usage is TRBV7-9 and J usage is TRBJ2-5, with D possibly TRBD1 on 6 matching bases. This CDR3 contains 13 residues. V lost 6 bases to trimming and J lost 5 bases, with 13 bases between them. Germline-derived CDR1 and CDR2 are SEHNR and FQNEAQ (reference sequence).

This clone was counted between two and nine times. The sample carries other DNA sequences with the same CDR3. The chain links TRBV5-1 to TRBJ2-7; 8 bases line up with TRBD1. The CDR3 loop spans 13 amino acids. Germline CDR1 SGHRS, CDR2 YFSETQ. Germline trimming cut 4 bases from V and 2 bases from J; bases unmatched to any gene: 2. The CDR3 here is CASSPDRAYEQYF. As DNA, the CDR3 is TGCGCCAGCAGCCCGGACAGGGCCTACGAGCAGTACTTC.

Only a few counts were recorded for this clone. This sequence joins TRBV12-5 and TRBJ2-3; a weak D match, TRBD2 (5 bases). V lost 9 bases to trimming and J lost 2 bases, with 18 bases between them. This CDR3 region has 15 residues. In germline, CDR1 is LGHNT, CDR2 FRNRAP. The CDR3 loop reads CASGRGSLYTDTQYF. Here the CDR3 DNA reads TGTGCTAGCGGCCGGGGATCCCTCTACACAGATACGCAGTATTTT.

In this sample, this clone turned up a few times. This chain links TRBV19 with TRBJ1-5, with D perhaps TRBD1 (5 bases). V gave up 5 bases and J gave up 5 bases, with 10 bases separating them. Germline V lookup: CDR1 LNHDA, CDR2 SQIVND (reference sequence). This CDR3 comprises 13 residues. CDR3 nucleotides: TGTGCCAGTAGTGGGGCAGTTGATCAGCCCCAGCATTTT. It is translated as CASSGAVDQPQHF.

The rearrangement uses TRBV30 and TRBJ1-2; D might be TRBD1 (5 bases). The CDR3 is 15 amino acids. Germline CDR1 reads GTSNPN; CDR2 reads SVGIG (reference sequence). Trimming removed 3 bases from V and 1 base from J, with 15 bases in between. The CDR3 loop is CAWRQVPFFNYGYTF. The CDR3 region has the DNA TGTGCCTGGAGACAGGTCCCCTTCTTTAACTATGGCTACACCTTC.

The DNA of the CDR3 is TGTGCCAGTAGGCCTTCTAGCGGGAGGAGGGGCGCAGATACGCAGTATTTT. Amino acid sequence: CASRPSSGRRGADTQYF. J is TRBJ2-3 and V is TRBV19; 11 positions agree with TRBD2. The CDR3 sequence is 17 residues long. Trimming cost V 6 bases and J 4 bases; bases outside gene matches: 12. Germline V gene lookup returns CDR1 LNHDA and CDR2 SQIVND (reference sequence).

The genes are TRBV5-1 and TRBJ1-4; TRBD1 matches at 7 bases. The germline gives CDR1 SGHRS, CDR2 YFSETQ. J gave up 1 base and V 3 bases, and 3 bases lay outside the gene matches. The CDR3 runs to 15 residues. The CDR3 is CASSSQGETNEKLFF. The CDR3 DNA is TGCGCCAGCAGCTCTCAGGGGGAAACTAATGAAAAACTGTTTTTT.

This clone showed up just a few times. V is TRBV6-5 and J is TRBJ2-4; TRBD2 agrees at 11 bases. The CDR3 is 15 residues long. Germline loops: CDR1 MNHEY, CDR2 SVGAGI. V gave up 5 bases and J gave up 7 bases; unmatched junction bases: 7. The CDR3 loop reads CASSPTSGSRNIQYF. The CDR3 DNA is TGTGCCAGCAGTCCTACTAGCGGGAGTCGTAACATTCAGTACTTC.

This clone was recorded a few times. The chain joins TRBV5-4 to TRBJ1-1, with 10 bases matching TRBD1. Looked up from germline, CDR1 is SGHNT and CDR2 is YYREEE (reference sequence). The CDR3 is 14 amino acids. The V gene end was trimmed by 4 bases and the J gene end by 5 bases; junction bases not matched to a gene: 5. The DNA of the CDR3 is TGTGCCAGCAGCACGGGACAGGGGAATACTGAAGCTTTCTTT. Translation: CASSTGQGNTEAFF.